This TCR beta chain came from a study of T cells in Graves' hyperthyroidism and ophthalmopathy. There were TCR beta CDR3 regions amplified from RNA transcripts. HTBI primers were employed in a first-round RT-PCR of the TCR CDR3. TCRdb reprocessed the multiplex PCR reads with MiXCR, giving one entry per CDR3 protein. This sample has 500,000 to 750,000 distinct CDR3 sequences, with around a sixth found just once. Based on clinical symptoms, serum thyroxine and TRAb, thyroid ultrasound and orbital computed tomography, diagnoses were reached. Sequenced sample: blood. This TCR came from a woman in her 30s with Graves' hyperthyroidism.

CDR3 in DNA: TGCAGCGTTGGCTGGGGGGGCCCCACCGGGGAGCTGTTTTTT. The encoded protein is CSVGWGGPTGELFF. The chain links TRBV29-1 to TRBJ2-2, with D possibly being TRBD2 (7 bases). CDR3 length equals 14 residues. Trimming left V 4 bases short and J 4 bases short, with 13 bases between. Germline V gene data show CDR1 as SQVTM and CDR2 as ANQGSEA.